A selection of T cell receptor beta chains follows, all from one sample in a study of graft-versus-host responses after intestinal transplantation. The data were produced by immunoSEQ multiplex PCR, yet TCRdb's version contains in-frame clones alone and is incomplete. Seen here are about 100,000 clones, 80% to 95% observed once, and the top ten hold 16%. The input for sequencing was PBMCs, taken 450 to 480 days after intestinal transplant. The receptors were gathered from a human patient who received an intestinal transplant, so some T cells may come from the graft donor. Both conserved end residues are part of each CDR3. A D gene is named only where the DNA matches it firmly. Some rows have no size entry. The others give once, few or many, or a class for an expanded clone.

cdr3_length: 15
clone_size: NA
d_call: TRBD1
j_call: TRBJ2-5
v_call: TRBV9
cdr3_aa: CASSSQQGAGETQYF
cdr3_nt: TGTGCCAGCAGCTCACAACAGGGGGCGGGGGAGACCCAGTACTTC

cdr3_length: 14
clone_size: few
d_call: NA
j_call: TRBJ2-7
v_call: TRBV7-3
cdr3_aa: CASSPPTASYEQYF
cdr3_nt: TGTGCCAGCAGCCCTCCGACAGCCTCCTACGAGCAGTACTTC

cdr3_length: 15
clone_size: NA
d_call: NA
j_call: TRBJ1-4
v_call: TRBV18
cdr3_aa: CASSTTWVTNEKLFF
cdr3_nt: TGTGCCAGCTCAACGACCTGGGTGACTAATGAAAAACTGTTTTTT

cdr3_length: 16
clone_size: once
d_call: NA
j_call: TRBJ2-7
v_call: TRBV28
cdr3_aa: CASSSPANTGRDEQYF
cdr3_nt: TGTGCCAGCAGTTCCCCCGCTAATACAGGGCGAGACGAGCAGTACTTC

cdr3_length: 15
clone_size: NA
d_call: NA
j_call: TRBJ1-1
v_call: TRBV4-1
cdr3_aa: CASSQGLAVNTEAFF
cdr3_nt: TGCGCCAGCAGCCAAGGTTTGGCAGTGAACACTGAAGCTTTCTTT

cdr3_length: 14
clone_size: NA
d_call: NA
j_call: TRBJ2-7
v_call: TRBV5-1
cdr3_aa: CASSEDRASPEQYF
cdr3_nt: TGCGCCAGCAGCGAGGACCGGGCGTCACCCGAGCAGTACTTC

cdr3_length: 15
clone_size: NA
d_call: NA
j_call: TRBJ1-4
v_call: TRBV5-1
cdr3_aa: CASRFKQGPNEKLFF
cdr3_nt: TGCGCCAGCAGATTCAAACAGGGCCCTAATGAAAAACTGTTTTTT

cdr3_length: 14
clone_size: NA
d_call: TRBD2
j_call: TRBJ2-1
v_call: TRBV6-5
cdr3_aa: CASSYSSGGNEQFF
cdr3_nt: TGTGCCAGCAGTTACTCGAGCGGGGGGAATGAGCAGTTCTTC

cdr3_length: 17
clone_size: NA
d_call: NA
j_call: TRBJ1-1
v_call: TRBV7-3
cdr3_aa: CASSPNGGALFDTEAFF
cdr3_nt: TGTGCCAGCAGTCCGAATGGGGGGGCTCTTTTCGACACTGAAGCTTTCTTT

cdr3_length: 14
clone_size: NA
d_call: TRBD1
j_call: TRBJ1-4
v_call: TRBV6-6
cdr3_aa: CASTWDRAKEKLFF
cdr3_nt: TGTGCCAGCACTTGGGACAGGGCTAAAGAAAAACTGTTTTTT

cdr3_length: 11
clone_size: NA
d_call: NA
j_call: TRBJ1-1
v_call: TRBV29-1
cdr3_aa: CSAEKGTEAFF
cdr3_nt: TGCAGCGCCGAGAAGGGAACTGAAGCTTTCTTT

cdr3_length: 19
clone_size: NA
d_call: NA
j_call: TRBJ1-1
v_call: TRBV13
cdr3_aa: CASSQIPSNSRGWDTEAFF
cdr3_nt: TGTGCCAGCAGCCAAATACCAAGCAACAGCCGAGGTTGGGACACTGAAGCTTTCTTT

cdr3_length: 15
clone_size: NA
d_call: NA
j_call: TRBJ2-7
v_call: TRBV5-6
cdr3_aa: CASSFGAGDSYEQYF
cdr3_nt: TGTGCCAGCAGCTTTGGGGCCGGGGACTCCTACGAGCAGTACTTC

cdr3_length: 14
clone_size: NA
d_call: NA
j_call: TRBJ1-3
v_call: TRBV5-1
cdr3_aa: CASSLWGSGNTIYF
cdr3_nt: TGCGCCAGCAGCTTGTGGGGGTCTGGAAACACCATATATTTT

cdr3_length: 11
clone_size: once
d_call: NA
j_call: TRBJ1-1
v_call: TRBV20-1
cdr3_aa: CSAPYNTEAFF
cdr3_nt: TGCAGTGCCCCATATAACACTGAAGCTTTCTTT

cdr3_length: 16
clone_size: NA
d_call: TRBD1
j_call: TRBJ1-1
v_call: TRBV6-5
cdr3_aa: CASSSFHDVRQGEAFF
cdr3_nt: TGTGCCAGCAGTTCTTTCCATGACGTGAGACAGGGGGAAGCTTTCTTT

cdr3_length: 14
clone_size: NA
d_call: NA
j_call: TRBJ1-5
v_call: TRBV7-2
cdr3_aa: CASSPPAGNQPQHF
cdr3_nt: TGTGCCAGCAGCCCCCCTGCGGGCAATCAGCCCCAGCATTTT